Shown below are 27 T cell receptor beta chains from a single sample sequenced in a study of CD8 T cells in ankylosing spondylitis. TCRdb independently ran MiXCR on the 5' RACE reads; one entry per CDR3 protein. Here the sample spans a few hundred thousand distinct CDR3 sequences, about a fifth being singletons. Their antigen targets remain unknown. General observations from the study: In ankylosing spondylitis blood, a motif of 7 to 9 highly homologous TCR beta variants appeared characteristic.

The specimen was blood, either unsorted or a sorted T cell fraction (not recorded which). These receptors were obtained from a male donor with ankylosing spondylitis.

This sequence joins TRBV7-6 and TRBJ1-2, with TRBD1 identical over 7 bases. The length of the CDR3 is 16 residues. Germline loops: CDR1 SGHVS, CDR2 FNYEAQ. Trimming took 0 bases from V and 5 from J; bases not matched to a gene: 9. The CDR3 DNA sequence: TGTGCCAGCAGCTTAGCCGCAGGGGCGACAGGGTATGGCTACACCTTC. It codes for CASSLAAGATGYGYTF.

This clonotype occurred a few times. The V and J genes are TRBV11-2 and TRBJ1-1, with 7 bases matching TRBD1. From germline, CDR1 is SGHAT and CDR2 FQNNGV. The V gene end was trimmed by 5 bases and the J gene end by 2 bases; junction bases not matched to a gene: 14. CDR3 length: 17 amino acids. The CDR3, as DNA: TGTGCCAGCAGCGGGACAGAGAAATTTAACCATAACACTGAAGCTTTCTTT. This sequence encodes CASSGTEKFNHNTEAFF.

This sequence joins TRBV7-2 and TRBJ2-5; TRBD2 agrees at 7 bases. CDR1 is SGHTA, CDR2 FQGNSA, per germline. This CDR3 has 15 amino acids. V was clipped by 5 bases and J by 7 bases; unmatched bases: 13. The CDR3: CASSPSGGNWWTQYF. Here the CDR3 DNA reads TGTGCCAGCAGCCCATCCGGGGGGAATTGGTGGACCCAGTACTTC.

The chain carries TRBV7-2 and TRBJ2-1, with D perhaps matching TRBD2 (5 bases). Germline lookup yields CDR1 SGHTA and CDR2 FQGNSA. This CDR3 comprises 13 residues. Trimming shortened V by 1 base and J by 7 bases, and 8 bases separated the two germline ends. In nucleotides, the CDR3 is TGTGCCAGCAGCTTAGGGACGGGGAATGAGCAGTTCTTC. This gives the protein CASSLGTGNEQFF.

The genes are TRBV28 and TRBJ2-2, with unresolved D. The germline gives CDR1 MDHEN, CDR2 SYDVKM. The CDR3 runs to 13 residues. V lost 7 bases and J lost 9, with 15 bases in between. The CDR3 reads CASTPSWSRELFF. The CDR3 nucleotides are TGTGCCAGCACCCCTTCGTGGTCCCGGGAGCTGTTTTTT.

The rearrangement joins TRBV3-1 to TRBJ1-2, with D hard to call. CDR3 length equals 15 residues. The germline V gene has CDR1 LGHDT and CDR2 YNNKEL (reference sequence). V shed 0 bases and J shed 2 bases, with 10 bases lying between them. The CDR3 here is CASSQEARTNYGYTF. As DNA, the CDR3 is TGTGCCAGCAGCCAAGAAGCGCGGACCAACTATGGCTACACCTTC.

This clonotype has more than one count but fewer than ten. The chain joins TRBV4-2 to TRBJ2-1, with D unclear. V lost 0 bases, J lost 0 bases, and 6 bases lay in between. This CDR3 contains 15 residues. Germline V gene sequence: CDR1 LGHNA, CDR2 YNFKEQ. CDR3 DNA: TGTGCCAGCAGCCAAGAAACCAGCTCCTACAATGAGCAGTTCTTC. It codes for CASSQETSSYNEQFF.

The V gene is TRBV5-1, the J gene TRBJ1-5; D is perhaps TRBD1 (5 bases). Germline assignment: CDR1 SGHRS and CDR2 YFSETQ. Deletions cut 5 bases from V and 3 bases from J, with 12 bases between. The CDR3 is made up of 14 amino acids. CDR3 DNA: TGCGCCAGCAGACCGGGACTGAACAATCAGCCCCAGCATTTT. Translated: CASRPGLNNQPQHF.

This clonotype was recorded a few times. This chain links TRBV7-3 with TRBJ2-1; D ambiguous. This CDR3 is 14 amino acids long. V was shortened by 2 bases and J by 7 bases, with 12 bases between the two germline ends. Germline values: CDR1 SGHTA, CDR2 FQGTGA. CDR3 protein: CASSLFVQVNEQFF. The CDR3 bases are TGTGCCAGCAGCTTATTTGTCCAGGTAAATGAGCAGTTCTTC.

This clonotype was seen many times. V gene TRBV5-1 combines with J gene TRBJ2-7; 9 bases map to TRBD1. V gave up 4 bases and J gave up 0 bases; unmatched junction bases: 5. The V gene's germline CDR1 is SGHRS and CDR2 YFSETQ. This CDR3 region has 15 residues. CDR3 amino acids: CASSSGQGTSYEQYF. The CDR3 DNA reads TGCGCCAGCAGCAGCGGACAGGGGACCTCCTACGAGCAGTACTTC. Full variable domain (outside the CDR3, taken from reference TRBV5-1 and TRBJ2-7): KAGVTQTPRYLIKTRGQQVTLSCSPISGHRSVSWYQQTPGQGLQFLFEYFSETQRNKGNFPGRFSGRQFSNSRSEMNVSTLELGDSALYLCASSSGQGTSYEQYFGPGTRLTVT.

This CDR3 reads CASSSDSLMTQYF. The CDR3 DNA sequence: TGCGCCAGCAGCTCTGACAGTCTCATGACCCAGTACTTC. J is TRBJ2-5 and V is TRBV5-1; a weak D match, TRBD1 (5 bases). Trimming shortened V by 3 bases and J by 7 bases, and 13 bases separated the two germline ends. The CDR3 spans 13 residues. Germline values: CDR1 SGHRS, CDR2 YFSETQ.

There are a few counts of this clonotype. The gene calls are TRBV25-1 and TRBJ2-7; the D is unclear. The V gene lost 4 bases and the J gene lost 2 bases, with 9 bases spanning the gap. The CDR3 covers 13 residues. CDR1 is MGHDK and CDR2 is SYGVNS in the germline V gene. CDR3 DNA sequence: TGTGCCAGCAGTGGAGTAACCACCTACGAGCAGTACTTC. Translating gives CASSGVTTYEQYF.

The chain couples TRBV20-1 to TRBJ2-4; TRBD2 might be the D (5 bases). The CDR3 length is 13 residues. Trimming left V 5 bases short and J 8 bases short, with 16 bases between. Germline V gives CDR1 DFQATT, CDR2 SNEGSKA (reference sequence). CDR3 loop: CSAYKSGADIQYF. In nucleotides, the CDR3 is TGCAGTGCTTACAAGTCAGGAGCGGACATTCAGTACTTC.

This clonotype was counted only a few times. The genes are TRBV7-2 and TRBJ2-3, with 7 bases matching TRBD2. Germline CDR1 is SGHTA and CDR2 is FQGNSA. Trimming took 4 bases from V and 2 from J; bases not matched to a gene: 9. The CDR3 contains 16 residues. The CDR3 coding sequence is TGTGCCAGCAGCTCAAACGCGGGAGTGACCACAGATACGCAGTATTTT. Encoded protein: CASSSNAGVTTDTQYF.

This clonotype has only a few counts. J is TRBJ1-1 and V is TRBV28, with D perhaps TRBD1 (6 bases). Germline assignment: CDR1 MDHEN and CDR2 SYDVKM. CDR3 length: 14 amino acids. Trimming took 11 bases from V and 1 from J, leaving 17 bases between them. The CDR3 DNA is TGTGCCTACGCCAGGGGCGGGGCGAACACTGAAGCTTTCTTT. Translated, it gives CAYARGGANTEAFF.

There are a few counts of this clonotype. The chain joins TRBV18 to TRBJ2-3; 9 nucleotides agree with TRBD2. V shed 1 base and J 0 bases; nucleotides not matched to a gene: 5. The V gene's germline CDR1 is KGHSH and CDR2 LQKENI. The CDR3 runs to 17 residues. The CDR3: CASSPQTSGPSTDTQYF. The CDR3, as DNA: TGTGCCAGCTCACCACAGACTAGCGGCCCGAGCACAGATACGCAGTATTTT.

The genes are TRBV11-2 and TRBJ1-5; the D gene is possibly TRBD1 (5 bases). The germline V and J ends were trimmed by 4 bases and 3 bases, with 16 bases remaining between them. Looked up from germline, CDR1 is SGHAT and CDR2 is FQNNGV. The CDR3 extends over 16 amino acids. The CDR3 DNA follows: TGTGCCAGCAGCTCATTCGGGGGGGTTTACAATCAGCCCCAGCATTTT. Protein: CASSSFGGVYNQPQHF.

The CDR3, as DNA: TGCGCCAGCAGCCAAGTTGGGAGCCCAGGCAATGAGCAGTTCTTC. It codes for CASSQVGSPGNEQFF. The chain employs TRBV4-3 and TRBJ2-1; tentatively, D is TRBD2 (5 bases). This CDR3 comprises 15 residues. CDR1 is LGHNA, CDR2 YSLEER, per germline. V lost 1 base and J 6 bases, leaving 13 bases between the germline ends.

The genes are TRBV5-1 and TRBJ2-3; possibly TRBD2 for D (5 bases). The length of the CDR3 is 14 residues. V was trimmed by 0 bases and J by 5 bases, leaving 10 bases between them. The germline V gene encodes CDR1 SGHRS and CDR2 YFSETQ. The CDR3 sequence: CASSLEHGIDTQYF. CDR3 DNA: TGCGCCAGCAGCTTGGAACACGGGATAGATACGCAGTATTTT.

Only a few counts were recorded for this clonotype. The chain carries TRBV20-1 and TRBJ2-5; TRBD1 agrees at 7 bases. The CDR3 runs to 13 residues. Losses at the gene ends were 5 bases for V and 1 base for J; bases not matched to a gene: 4. CDR1 is DFQATT, CDR2 SNEGSKA, per germline (reference sequence). CDR3 bases: TGCAGTGCTTTGGGACAGATCCAAGAGACCCAGTACTTC. Residues: CSALGQIQETQYF.

This clonotype appeared a few times. The rearrangement joins TRBV20-1 to TRBJ2-1; the D is unclear. This CDR3 comprises 15 residues. V lost 3 bases and J 5 bases, leaving 17 bases between the germline ends. Looked up from germline, CDR1 is DFQATT and CDR2 is SNEGSKA (reference sequence). The CDR3 DNA follows: TGCAGTGCTAGTTCCCTTTCCTCTTATAACAATGAGCAGTTCTTC. Encoded protein: CSASSLSSYNNEQFF.

The V call is TRBV7-2, the J call TRBJ2-7, with TRBD2 matching over 7 bases. The CDR3 covers 15 residues. V lost 5 bases to trimming and J lost 0 bases; unmatched junction nucleotides: 7. CDR1 is SGHTA and CDR2 is FQGNSA in the germline V gene. The CDR3 loop reads CASSPLAGPSYEQYF. In DNA form, the CDR3 reads TGTGCCAGCAGCCCGTTAGCGGGCCCCTCCTACGAGCAGTACTTC.

This clonotype occurred a few times. The chain is built from TRBV29-1 and TRBJ2-5; the D call may be TRBD1 or TRBD2 (5 bases each). The germline gives CDR1 SQVTM, CDR2 ANQGSEA. V dropped 2 bases and J dropped 5 bases, with 6 bases sitting between them. CDR3 length: 11 residues. CDR3 in DNA: TGCAGCGTTGAACGGGACGAGACCCAGTACTTC. Translated, it gives CSVERDETQYF.

The CDR3 protein is CASSKGQAPEAFF. CDR3 DNA sequence: TGTGCCAGCAGCAAGGGACAGGCTCCTGAAGCTTTCTTT. The chain employs TRBV7-3 and TRBJ1-1; TRBD1 matches 8 bases. This CDR3 is 13 amino acids long. V lost 5 bases to trimming and J lost 6 bases; unmatched junction nucleotides: 5. Per the germline V gene, CDR1 is SGHTA and CDR2 is FQGTGA.

This chain connects TRBV20-1 to TRBJ1-5; possibly TRBD1 for D (6 bases). This CDR3 is 17 amino acids long. Germline values: CDR1 DFQATT, CDR2 SNEGSKA (reference sequence). V was clipped by 4 bases and J by 0 bases, with 19 bases between them. DNA for the CDR3: TGCAGTGCTACATCAGGGGCAGGAGCCTATAGCAATCAGCCCCAGCATTTT. Protein: CSATSGAGAYSNQPQHF.

The rearrangement links TRBV6-5 to TRBJ1-4; no clear D gene. V was trimmed by 0 bases and J by 8 bases, leaving 7 bases between them. Germline V gives CDR1 MNHEY, CDR2 SVGAGI. CDR3 length: 13 residues. This chain's CDR3 is CASSYSLGEKLFF. Written as DNA, the CDR3 is TGTGCCAGCAGTTACTCTTTGGGGGAAAAACTGTTTTTT.

The chain couples TRBV4-1 to TRBJ2-7; 10 positions match TRBD1. The germline CDR1 and CDR2 sequences are MGHRA and YSYEKL. Losses at the gene ends were 4 bases for V and 0 bases for J; bases not matched to a gene: 9. The length of the CDR3 is 17 residues. CDR3 amino acids: CASSLSPGQGVSYEQYF. CDR3 coding DNA: TGCGCCAGCAGCCTCTCACCCGGACAGGGGGTCTCCTACGAGCAGTACTTC.